This T cell receptor beta chain came from a study of T cell responses to AZD1222 COVID-19 vaccine. Study results and caveats: Repertoire sampling happened only post peak T cell response. At 160-218 and 743-854, vaccine-associated CD4 TCRs were dominant, and they spanned spike.

TCRdb's copy holds only in-frame clones and misses some; the assay was immunoSEQ multiplex PCR. The sample includes over 95,000 clones, approximately 87% of them seen just once. This CDR3 is 16 amino acids long. CDR1 is SGHDN, CDR2 FVKESK, per germline. Deletions cut 0 bases from V and 5 bases from J, with 17 bases between. Details on this clone: What it binds is not known.

This specimen was peripheral blood, taken on day 0 of AZD1222 vaccination. This chain connects TRBV14 to TRBJ2-7, with D unresolved. This receptor was identified in an adult in good health. The CDR3 is CASSQDQFGLSHEQYF. The DNA for the CDR3 is TGTGCCAGCAGCCAAGATCAATTCGGGCTCAGCCACGAGCAGTACTTC.